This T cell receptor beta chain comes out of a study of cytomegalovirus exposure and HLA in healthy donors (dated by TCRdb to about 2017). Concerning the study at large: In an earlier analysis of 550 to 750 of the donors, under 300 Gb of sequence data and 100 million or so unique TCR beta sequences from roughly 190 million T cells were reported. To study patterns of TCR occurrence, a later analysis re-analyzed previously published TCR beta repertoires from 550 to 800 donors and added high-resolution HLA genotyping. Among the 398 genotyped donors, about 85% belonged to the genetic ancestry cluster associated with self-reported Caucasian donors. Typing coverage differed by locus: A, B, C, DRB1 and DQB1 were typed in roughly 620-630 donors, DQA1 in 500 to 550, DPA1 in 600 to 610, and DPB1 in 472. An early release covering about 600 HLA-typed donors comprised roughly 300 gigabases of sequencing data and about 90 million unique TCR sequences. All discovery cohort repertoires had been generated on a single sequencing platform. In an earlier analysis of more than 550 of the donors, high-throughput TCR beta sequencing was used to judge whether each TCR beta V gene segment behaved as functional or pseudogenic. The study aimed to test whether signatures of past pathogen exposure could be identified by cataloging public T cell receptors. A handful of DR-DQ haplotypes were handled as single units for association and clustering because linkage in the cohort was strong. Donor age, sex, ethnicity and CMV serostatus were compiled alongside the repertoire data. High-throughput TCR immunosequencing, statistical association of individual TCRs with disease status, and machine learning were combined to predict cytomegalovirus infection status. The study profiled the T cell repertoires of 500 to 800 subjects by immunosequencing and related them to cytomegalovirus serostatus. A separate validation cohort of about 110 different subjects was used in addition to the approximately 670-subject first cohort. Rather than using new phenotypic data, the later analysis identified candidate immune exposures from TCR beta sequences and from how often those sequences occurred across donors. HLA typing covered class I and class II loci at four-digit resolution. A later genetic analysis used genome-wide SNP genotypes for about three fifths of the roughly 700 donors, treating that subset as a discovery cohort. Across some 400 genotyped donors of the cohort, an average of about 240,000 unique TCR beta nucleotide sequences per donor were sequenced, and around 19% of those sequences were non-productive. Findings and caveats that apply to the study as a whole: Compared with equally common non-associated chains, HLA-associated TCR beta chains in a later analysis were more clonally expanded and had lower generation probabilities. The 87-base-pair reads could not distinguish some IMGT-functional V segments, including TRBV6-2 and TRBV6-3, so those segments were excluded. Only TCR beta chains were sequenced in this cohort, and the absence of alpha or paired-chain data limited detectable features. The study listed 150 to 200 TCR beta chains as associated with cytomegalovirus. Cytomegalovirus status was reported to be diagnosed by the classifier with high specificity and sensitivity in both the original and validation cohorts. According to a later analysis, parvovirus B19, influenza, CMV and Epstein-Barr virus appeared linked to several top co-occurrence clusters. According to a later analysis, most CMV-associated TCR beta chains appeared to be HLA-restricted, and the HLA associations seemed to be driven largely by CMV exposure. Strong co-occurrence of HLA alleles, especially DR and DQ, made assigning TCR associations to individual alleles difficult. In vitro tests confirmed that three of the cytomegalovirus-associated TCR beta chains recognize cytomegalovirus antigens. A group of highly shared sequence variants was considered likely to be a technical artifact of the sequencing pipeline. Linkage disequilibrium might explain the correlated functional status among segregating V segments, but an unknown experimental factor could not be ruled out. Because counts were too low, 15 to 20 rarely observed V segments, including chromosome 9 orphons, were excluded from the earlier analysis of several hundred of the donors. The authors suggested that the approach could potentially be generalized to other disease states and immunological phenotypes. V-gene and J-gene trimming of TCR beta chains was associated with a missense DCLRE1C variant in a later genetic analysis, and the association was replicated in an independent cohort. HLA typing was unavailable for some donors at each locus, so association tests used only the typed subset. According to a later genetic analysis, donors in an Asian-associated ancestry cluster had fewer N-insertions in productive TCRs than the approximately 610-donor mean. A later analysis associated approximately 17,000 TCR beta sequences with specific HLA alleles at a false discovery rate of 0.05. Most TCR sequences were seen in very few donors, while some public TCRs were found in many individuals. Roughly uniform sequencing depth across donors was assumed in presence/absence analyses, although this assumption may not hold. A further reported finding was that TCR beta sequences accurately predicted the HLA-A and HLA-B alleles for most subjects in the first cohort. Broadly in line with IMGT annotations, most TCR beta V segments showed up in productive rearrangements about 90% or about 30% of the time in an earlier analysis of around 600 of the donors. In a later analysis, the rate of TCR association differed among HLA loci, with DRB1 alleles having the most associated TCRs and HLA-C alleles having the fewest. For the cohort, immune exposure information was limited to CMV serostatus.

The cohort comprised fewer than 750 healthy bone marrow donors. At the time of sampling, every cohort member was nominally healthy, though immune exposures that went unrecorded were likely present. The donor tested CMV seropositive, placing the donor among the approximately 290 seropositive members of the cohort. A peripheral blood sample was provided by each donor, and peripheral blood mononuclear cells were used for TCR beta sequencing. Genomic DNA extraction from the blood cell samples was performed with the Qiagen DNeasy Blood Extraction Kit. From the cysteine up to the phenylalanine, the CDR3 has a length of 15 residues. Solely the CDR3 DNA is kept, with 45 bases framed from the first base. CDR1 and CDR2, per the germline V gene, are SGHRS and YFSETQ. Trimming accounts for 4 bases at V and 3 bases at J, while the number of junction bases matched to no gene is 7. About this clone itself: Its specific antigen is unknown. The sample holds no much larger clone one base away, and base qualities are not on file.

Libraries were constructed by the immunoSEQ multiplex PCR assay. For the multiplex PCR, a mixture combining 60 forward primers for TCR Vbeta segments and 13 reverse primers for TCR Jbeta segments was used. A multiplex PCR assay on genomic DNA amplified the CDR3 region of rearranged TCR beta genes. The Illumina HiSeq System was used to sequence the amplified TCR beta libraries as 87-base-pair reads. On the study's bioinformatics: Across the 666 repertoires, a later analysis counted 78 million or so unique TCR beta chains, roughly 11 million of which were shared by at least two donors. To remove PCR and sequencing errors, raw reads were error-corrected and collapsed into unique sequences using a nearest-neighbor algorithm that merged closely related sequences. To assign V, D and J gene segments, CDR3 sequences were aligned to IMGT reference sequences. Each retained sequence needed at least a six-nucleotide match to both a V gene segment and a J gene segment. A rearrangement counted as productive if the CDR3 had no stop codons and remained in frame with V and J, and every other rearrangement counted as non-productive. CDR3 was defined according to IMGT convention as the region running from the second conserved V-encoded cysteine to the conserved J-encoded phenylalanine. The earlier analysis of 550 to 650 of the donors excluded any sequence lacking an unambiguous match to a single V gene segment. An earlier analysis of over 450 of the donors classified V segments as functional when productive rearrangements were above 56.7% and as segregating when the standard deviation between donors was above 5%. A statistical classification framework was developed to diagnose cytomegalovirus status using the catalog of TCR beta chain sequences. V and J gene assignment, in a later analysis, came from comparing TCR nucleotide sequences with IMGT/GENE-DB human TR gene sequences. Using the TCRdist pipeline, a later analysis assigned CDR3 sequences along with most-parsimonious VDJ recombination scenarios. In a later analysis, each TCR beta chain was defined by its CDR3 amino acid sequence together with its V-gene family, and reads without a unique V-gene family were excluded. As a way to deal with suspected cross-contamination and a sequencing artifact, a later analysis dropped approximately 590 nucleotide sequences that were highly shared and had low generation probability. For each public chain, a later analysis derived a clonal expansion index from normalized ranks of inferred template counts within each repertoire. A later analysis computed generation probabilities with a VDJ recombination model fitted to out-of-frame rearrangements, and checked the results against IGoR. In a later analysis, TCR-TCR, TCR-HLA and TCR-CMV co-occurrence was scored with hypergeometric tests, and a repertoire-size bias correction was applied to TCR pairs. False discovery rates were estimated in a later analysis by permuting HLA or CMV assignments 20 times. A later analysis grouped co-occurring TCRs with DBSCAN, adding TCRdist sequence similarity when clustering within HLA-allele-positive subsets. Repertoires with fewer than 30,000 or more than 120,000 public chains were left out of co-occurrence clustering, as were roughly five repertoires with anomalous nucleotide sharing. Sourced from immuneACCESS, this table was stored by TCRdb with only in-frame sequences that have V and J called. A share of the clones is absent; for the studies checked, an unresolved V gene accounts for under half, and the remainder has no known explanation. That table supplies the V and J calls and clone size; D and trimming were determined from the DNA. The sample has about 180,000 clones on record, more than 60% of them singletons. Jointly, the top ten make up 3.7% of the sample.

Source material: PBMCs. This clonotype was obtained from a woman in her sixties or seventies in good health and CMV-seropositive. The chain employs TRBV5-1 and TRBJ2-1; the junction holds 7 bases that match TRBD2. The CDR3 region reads CASSPLLAVYNEQFF. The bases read TGCGCCAGCAGCCCCCTGCTAGCGGTCTACAATGAGCAGTTCTTC.